One and the same sample provided the 26 T cell receptor beta chains below, sequenced in a study of cytomegalovirus exposure and HLA in healthy donors. 60 Vbeta and 13 Jbeta primers were used in PCR. Profiled with immunoSEQ multiplex PCR; TCRdb holds only in-frame clones, not every one. The data contain about 190,000 clones, roughly 77% of them singletons. The source material was PBMCs. Receptor source: a man in his forties or fifties in good health and CMV-seropositive.

This sequence joins TRBV7-2 and TRBJ2-7; TRBD2 matches 7 bases. Germline values: CDR1 SGHTA, CDR2 FQGNSA. The CDR3 has 16 residues. J lost 4 bases, V lost 5 bases, and 14 bases had no gene match. The CDR3, as DNA: TGTGCCAGCAGCCCCCGGGGGGTGTCTAGCGGATACGAGCAGTACTTC. The encoded protein is CASSPRGVSSGYEQYF.

This chain uses TRBV2 with TRBJ2-3; D might be TRBD2 (5 bases). Germline-derived CDR1 and CDR2 are SNHLY and FYNNEI. V gave up 11 bases and J gave up 3 bases, with 18 bases separating them. The CDR3 loop spans 14 amino acids. DNA for the CDR3: TGTGCCCCCGGGTTGGTTAGCGAAACAGATACGCAGTATTTT. Its protein product is CAPGLVSETDTQYF.

This clone was counted only a few times. The chain recombines TRBV5-4 with TRBJ1-4; D remains ambiguous. V was cut by 5 bases and J by 7 bases, with 15 bases left in between. This CDR3 has 14 amino acids. The germline gives CDR1 SGHNT, CDR2 YYREEE (reference sequence). CDR3 region: CASRRDGVAEKLFF. The CDR3 DNA is TGTGCCAGCAGACGTGACGGAGTGGCTGAAAAACTGTTTTTT.

This clone was recorded a few times. The J gene is TRBJ2-3, the V gene TRBV9; TRBD2 matches at 12 bases. The trim removed 0 bases at V and 5 bases at J, leaving 10 bases unmatched. The CDR3 length is 18 residues. Germline CDR1 and CDR2: SGDLS and YYNGEE. DNA for the CDR3: TGTGCCAGCAGCGTAGCGGCTAGCGGGGGGGCCGGTGGAGATACGCAGTATTTT. This translates into CASSVAASGGAGGDTQYF. Based on the CDR3 plus reference TRBV9 and TRBJ2-3, the full variable domain is DSGVTQTPKHLITATGQRVTLRCSPRSGDLSVYWYQQSLDQGLQFLIQYYNGEERAKGNILERFSAQQFPDLHSELNLSSLELGDSALYFCASSVAASGGAGGDTQYFGPGTRLTVL.

The chain has TRBV13 and TRBJ2-7; maybe TRBD2 (6 bases). V lost 0 bases to trimming and J lost 0 bases, with 15 bases between them. The length of the CDR3 is 17 residues. Germline V gene data show CDR1 as PRHDT and CDR2 as FYEKMQ (reference sequence). As DNA, the CDR3 is TGTGCCAGCAGCTTAGGCCGGGGGTACACAATCTCCTACGAGCAGTACTTC. Protein product: CASSLGRGYTISYEQYF.

This clone was seen more than once but under ten times. This rearrangement joins TRBV6-1 to TRBJ2-7, with D unclear. CDR1 is MNHNS and CDR2 is SASEGT in the germline V gene. Trimming removed 7 bases from V and 1 base from J, with 5 bases in between. The CDR3 is made up of 11 amino acids. The CDR3 reads CASILSYEQYF. CDR3 sequence (DNA): TGTGCCAGCATCTTGTCCTACGAGCAGTACTTC.

V and J are TRBV4-3 and TRBJ2-7; perhaps TRBD2 as D (5 bases). The CDR3 has 15 amino acids. Germline CDR1 reads LGHNA; CDR2 reads YSLEER. With 0 bases removed from V and 2 bases from J, the gap between germline ends came to 11 bases. CDR3 amino acids: CASSQEDSFAYEQYF. CDR3 in DNA: TGCGCCAGCAGCCAAGAGGACTCGTTCGCCTACGAGCAGTACTTC.

This clone was recorded once. The chain recombines TRBV30 with TRBJ2-2; tentatively, D is TRBD1 (6 bases). The V gene's germline CDR1 is GTSNPN and CDR2 SVGIG (reference sequence). CDR3 size: 13 residues. V lost 2 bases and J 5 bases, leaving 9 bases between the germline ends. In DNA form, the CDR3 reads TGTGCCTGGAGTAAACAGGGTACCGGGGAGCTGTTTTTT. It translates to CAWSKQGTGELFF.

This sequence joins TRBV6-6 and TRBJ2-2, with TRBD1 matching 8 bases. V was pared by 7 bases and J by 3 bases, with 7 bases of the junction left unmatched. The germline V gene has CDR1 MNHNY and CDR2 SVGAGI (reference sequence). The length of the CDR3 is 15 residues. CDR3 protein: CASNLDRVDTGELFF. Here the CDR3 DNA reads TGTGCCAGCAATCTGGACAGGGTAGACACCGGGGAGCTGTTTTTT.

The V and J genes are TRBV5-1 and TRBJ1-3; D unclear. Between the trimmed V and J ends, which lost 2 bases and 4 bases, there was a span of 10 bases. Germline CDR1 SGHRS, CDR2 YFSETQ. CDR3 length equals 14 residues. Written as DNA, the CDR3 is TGCGCCAGCAGCTTCTCAGGTTGGGGAAACACCATATATTTT. It yields the protein CASSFSGWGNTIYF. Complete variable domain (other parts from reference TRBV5-1 and TRBJ1-3): KAGVTQTPRYLIKTRGQQVTLSCSPISGHRSVSWYQQTPGQGLQFLFEYFSETQRNKGNFPGRFSGRQFSNSRSEMNVSTLELGDSALYLCASSFSGWGNTIYFGEGSWLTVV.

This sequence joins TRBV19 and TRBJ1-1; D gene unclear. The length of the CDR3 is 13 residues. The V and J ends lost 5 bases and 3 bases respectively, with 10 bases between them. Germline values: CDR1 LNHDA, CDR2 SQIVND (reference sequence). For the CDR3, the DNA is TGTGCCAGTAGTGAAAATTTAGACACTGAAGCTTTCTTT. It translates to CASSENLDTEAFF.

J is TRBJ1-1 and V is TRBV7-2; D not certain. Germline V lookup: CDR1 SGHTA, CDR2 FQGNSA. V was clipped by 3 bases and J by 0 bases, with 8 bases between them. This CDR3 contains 14 residues. Written as DNA, the CDR3 is TGTGCCAGCAGCTTCGGGTATATGAACACTGAAGCTTTCTTT. Translated: CASSFGYMNTEAFF.

This sequence joins TRBV2 and TRBJ1-1; the D gene is possibly TRBD1 (5 bases). The CDR3 extends over 12 amino acids. From germline, CDR1 is SNHLY and CDR2 FYNNEI. The germline V and J ends were trimmed by 7 bases and 4 bases, with 10 bases remaining between them. CDR3 nucleotides: TGTGCCAGCACAGGGTTTAGCACTGAAGCTTTCTTT. Translating gives CASTGFSTEAFF.

This chain joins TRBV5-1 and TRBJ2-1, with 14 bases aligning to TRBD2. The CDR3 spans 20 residues. CDR1 and CDR2 from the germline V gene are SGHRS and YFSETQ. V was clipped by 0 bases and J by 0 bases; unmatched bases: 8. Written as DNA, the CDR3 is TGCGCCAGCAGCTTGGCCGGTAAGACTAGCGGGAGGGCCTCCTACAATGAGCAGTTCTTC. It is translated as CASSLAGKTSGRASYNEQFF.

This clone was detected only once. The chain recombines TRBV5-1 with TRBJ2-1, with TRBD2 identical over 10 bases. Trimming at V came to 0 bases and at J to 9 bases, leaving 6 bases not matched to a gene. The CDR3 is 15 amino acids. CDR1 is SGHRS, CDR2 YFSETQ, per germline. The CDR3 is CASSLVVSGRCEQFF. The CDR3, as DNA: TGCGCCAGCAGCTTGGTGGTTAGCGGGAGGTGTGAGCAGTTCTTC.

This chain uses TRBV5-1 with TRBJ1-3, with D possibly being TRBD1 (6 bases). Germline loops: CDR1 SGHRS, CDR2 YFSETQ. V lost 6 bases and J lost 4, with 14 bases in between. This CDR3 spans 14 amino acids. The CDR3 is CASTFGGQGNTIYF. Written as DNA, the CDR3 is TGCGCCAGCACCTTCGGGGGGCAAGGAAACACCATATATTTT.

The rearrangement joins TRBV5-6 to TRBJ2-1; tentative D call: TRBD2 (6 bases). CDR1 SGHDT and CDR2 YYEEEE come from the germline V gene. V shed 5 bases and J shed 7 bases, with 16 bases lying between them. The CDR3 spans 14 residues. In DNA form, the CDR3 reads TGTGCCAGCAGTCGATCCCTAGCGACTAATGAGCAGTTCTTC. Amino acids: CASSRSLATNEQFF.

J is TRBJ2-3 and V is TRBV10-3, with D possibly being TRBD2 (5 bases). The CDR3 sequence is 13 residues long. Trimming stripped 8 bases from V and 3 bases from J, with 12 bases between. CDR1 is ENHRY and CDR2 is SYGVKD in the germline V gene. The CDR3 DNA reads as TGTGCCATCGCGGCAGAGGGAACAGATACGCAGTATTTT. Translated, it gives CAIAAEGTDTQYF.

The gene calls are TRBV7-8 and TRBJ2-1; 11 positions agree with TRBD2. The CDR3 sequence is 16 residues long. Germline lookup yields CDR1 SGHVS and CDR2 FQNEAQ. Trimming took 5 bases from V and 2 from J; bases not matched to a gene: 5. The CDR3 bases are TGTGCCAGCAGCCCCCGACTAGCGGGACCCTACAATGAGCAGTTCTTC. Its protein is CASSPRLAGPYNEQFF.

The V and J genes are TRBV18 and TRBJ1-3; 7 bases are shared with TRBD1. Looked up from germline, CDR1 is KGHSH and CDR2 is LQKENI. Unmatched junction bases numbered 10, after V lost 6 bases and J lost 2 bases. The CDR3 totals 16 residues. This CDR3 is CASSSTGTETGNTIYF. CDR3 DNA sequence: TGTGCCAGCTCCTCCACCGGGACAGAAACTGGAAACACCATATATTTT.

The rearrangement links TRBV7-9 to TRBJ1-5, with TRBD1 matching over 7 bases. The CDR3 spans 13 residues. J lost 9 bases, V lost 5 bases, and 7 bases had no gene match. Germline V lookup: CDR1 SEHNR, CDR2 FQNEAQ (reference sequence). The DNA of the CDR3 is TGTGCCAGCAGCCCCGGACAGGTCGGGCCCCAGCATTTT. Protein sequence: CASSPGQVGPQHF.

This clone came up a few times. The rearrangement uses TRBV5-1 and TRBJ1-2, with D tentatively TRBD1 (6 bases). This CDR3 comprises 13 residues. Germline lookup yields CDR1 SGHRS and CDR2 YFSETQ. V gave up 0 bases and J gave up 7 bases, with 10 bases separating them. The CDR3 DNA follows: TGCGCCAGCAGCTTGGAACAGGGCGGTGGCTACACCTTC. Amino acid sequence: CASSLEQGGGYTF.

This clone has only one observation. The chain combines TRBV7-9 with TRBJ2-1, with TRBD2 matching over 8 bases. The CDR3 spans 16 residues. With 8 bases clipped from V and 0 bases from J, the junction kept 9 bases outside the gene matches. Germline CDR1 and CDR2: SEHNR and FQNEAQ (reference sequence). The CDR3 region has the DNA TGTGCCAGCGGGAAAACTAGCGGATACTCCTACAATGAGCAGTTCTTC. It encodes CASGKTSGYSYNEQFF.

A few counts support this clone. V is TRBV7-2 and J is TRBJ2-5, with TRBD2 matching over 8 bases. V trimming: 4 bases; J trimming: 5 bases; junction bases outside the gene matches: 6. Germline V gives CDR1 SGHTA, CDR2 FQGNSA. This CDR3 has 14 residues. CDR3 sequence reads: CASSSGLVGETQYF. The CDR3 DNA is TGTGCCAGCAGCTCGGGACTAGTGGGGGAGACCCAGTACTTC.

The chain recombines TRBV29-1 with TRBJ2-1; possible D gene TRBD1, 6 bases. Germline CDR1 SQVTM, CDR2 ANQGSEA. The CDR3 totals 16 residues. Deletions cut 2 bases from V and 4 bases from J, with 18 bases between. CDR3 sequence reads: CSVERAASRGYNEQFF. As DNA, the CDR3 is TGCAGCGTTGAAAGGGCCGCGTCTAGGGGGTACAATGAGCAGTTCTTC.

The chain joins TRBV6-5 to TRBJ2-7; weak D call: TRBD2 (5 bases). Germline V lookup: CDR1 MNHEY, CDR2 SVGAGI. Trimming shortened V by 0 bases and J by 5 bases, and 11 bases separated the two germline ends. The CDR3 is 14 amino acids. The CDR3, as DNA: TGTGCCAGCAGTTACTCGAGGGTAGCCCACGAGCAGTACTTC. Amino acid sequence: CASSYSRVAHEQYF.